One TCR beta chain is described in this entry. Its specificity is not known. This entry belongs to a study of T cell responses to AZD1222 COVID-19 vaccine. The repertoire was sequenced with immunoSEQ multiplex PCR; TCRdb's copy has only in-frame clones and lacks some. The sample contains 150,000 to 200,000 clones, 85% to 90% of which appear only once. The trim removed 5 bases at V and 0 bases at J, leaving 9 bases unmatched. The CDR3 is made up of 16 amino acids. Germline CDR1 is ENHRY and CDR2 is SYGVKD. Overall study findings and caveats: Mostly white British, mostly female donors; authors suggested clonal diversity may be underestimated.

The clonotype was recovered from an adult in good health. This rearrangement joins TRBV10-3 to TRBJ1-1, with 7 bases identical to TRBD1. Source: peripheral blood, taken on day 0 of AZD1222 vaccination. DNA for the CDR3: TGTGCCATCAGTCCTCGGCGGGACAGACTGAACACTGAAGCTTTCTTT. Translation gives CAISPRRDRLNTEAFF.